These 8 T cell receptor beta chains share one sample of origin, sequenced in a study of neurological immune-mediated disorders. In TCRdb, the 5' RACE reads were re-called with MiXCR into one record per CDR3 protein. Of 65,000 to 95,000 distinct CDR3 sequences detected, about 5.2% appear once; the ten largest clones hold about 2.4%. Sequencing input: PBMCs. Receptor source: a woman between 25 and 40 years old with multiple sclerosis.

Ten or more counts support this clonotype. This chain connects TRBV5-6 to TRBJ2-3; 8 nucleotides agree with TRBD1. The CDR3 runs to 14 residues. The V segment lost 3 bases and the J segment 0 bases; nucleotides outside the gene matches: 0. CDR1 SGHDT and CDR2 YYEEEE come from the germline V gene. CDR3 sequence: CASSWDRSTDTQYF. The CDR3 bases are TGTGCCAGCAGCTGGGACAGGAGCACAGATACGCAGTATTTT.

A few counts support this clonotype. J is TRBJ2-7 and V is TRBV28, with 7 bases matching TRBD1. Looked up from germline, CDR1 is MDHEN and CDR2 is SYDVKM. V shed 7 bases and J 6 bases; nucleotides not matched to a gene: 9. The CDR3 consists of 13 residues. Written as DNA, the CDR3 is TGTGCCAGCACCCTCGGACAGGTCGGCGAGCAGTACTTC. Translated, it gives CASTLGQVGEQYF.

This clonotype was observed many times. The chain has TRBV12-3 or TRBV12-4 and TRBJ1-1, with D possibly being TRBD1 (5 bases). Trimming removed 3 bases at V and 0 bases at J, with 8 bases between. The CDR3 is 14 residues long. The DNA of the CDR3 is TGTGCCAGCAGTTTTAGGGGTCTGAACACTGAAGCTTTCTTT. Translating gives CASSFRGLNTEAFF.

This clonotype has at least ten counts. The V gene is TRBV29-1, the J gene TRBJ2-3, with D uncertain. The germline V gene has CDR1 SQVTM and CDR2 ANQGSEA. This CDR3 contains 12 residues. V was clipped by 7 bases and J by 2 bases, with 10 bases between them. The CDR3 DNA reads as TGCAGCGCCGACTGGATCACAGATACGCAGTATTTT. This gives the protein CSADWITDTQYF.

V and J are TRBV10-1 and TRBJ2-7; 7 bases line up with TRBD1. The trim removed 6 bases at V and 3 bases at J, leaving 17 bases unmatched. Germline CDR1 and CDR2: WNHNN and SYGVQD (reference sequence). This CDR3 comprises 17 residues. CDR3 sequence: CASSLRDRHLINYEQYV. The CDR3 coding sequence is TGCGCCAGCAGCCTCCGGGACAGACATCTCATTAACTACGAGCAGTACGTC.

This clonotype was recorded at least ten times. This rearrangement joins TRBV5-1 to TRBJ2-7, with unresolved D. The CDR3 extends over 15 amino acids. V gave up 4 bases and J gave up 5 bases, with 19 bases separating them. Germline lookup yields CDR1 SGHRS and CDR2 YFSETQ. The CDR3 spells CASSRGSAFRDEQYF. CDR3 nucleotide sequence: TGCGCCAGCAGCCGTGGATCAGCCTTTCGCGACGAGCAGTACTTC.

This clonotype was counted at least ten times. The chain has TRBV20-1 and TRBJ2-5; the match to TRBD2 covers 7 bases. Germline V lookup: CDR1 DFQATT, CDR2 SNEGSKA (reference sequence). V shed 3 bases, J shed 3 bases, and the junction held 7 bases outside the gene matches. CDR3 size: 14 residues. The chain's CDR3 is CSASLAATKETQYF. The CDR3 coding sequence is TGCAGTGCTAGTCTAGCGGCCACGAAAGAGACCCAGTACTTC.

This clonotype was seen repeatedly, ten times or more. V usage is TRBV5-1 and J usage is TRBJ1-1; D remains unclear. V gave up 0 bases and J gave up 5 bases, with 14 bases separating them. The germline CDR1 and CDR2 sequences are SGHRS and YFSETQ. This CDR3 has 15 amino acids. The CDR3 sequence: CASSLDGSLGTEAFF. DNA of the CDR3: TGCGCCAGCAGCTTGGACGGGTCGCTAGGAACTGAAGCTTTCTTT.